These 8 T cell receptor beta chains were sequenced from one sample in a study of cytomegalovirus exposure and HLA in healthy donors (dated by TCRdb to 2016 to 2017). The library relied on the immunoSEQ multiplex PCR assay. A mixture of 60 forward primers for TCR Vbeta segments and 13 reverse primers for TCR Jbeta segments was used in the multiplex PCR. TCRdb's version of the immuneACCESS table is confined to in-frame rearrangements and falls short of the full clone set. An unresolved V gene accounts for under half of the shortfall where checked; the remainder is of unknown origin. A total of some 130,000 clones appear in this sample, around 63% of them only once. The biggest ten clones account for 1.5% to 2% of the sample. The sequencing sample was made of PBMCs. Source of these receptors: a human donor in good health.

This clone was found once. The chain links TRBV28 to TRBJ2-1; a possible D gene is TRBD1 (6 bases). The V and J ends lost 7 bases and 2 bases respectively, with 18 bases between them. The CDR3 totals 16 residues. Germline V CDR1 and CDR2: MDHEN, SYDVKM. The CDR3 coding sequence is TGTGCCAGCACTAGGACAGTTAGGGGAACCTACAATGAGCAGTTCTTC. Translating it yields CASTRTVRGTYNEQFF.

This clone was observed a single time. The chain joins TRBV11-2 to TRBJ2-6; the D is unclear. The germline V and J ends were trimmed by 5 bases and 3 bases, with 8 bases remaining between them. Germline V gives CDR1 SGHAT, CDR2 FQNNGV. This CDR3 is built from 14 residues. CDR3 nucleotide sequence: TGTGCCAGCAGCCACGAGGTTGGGGCCAACGTCCTGACTTTC. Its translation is CASSHEVGANVLTF.

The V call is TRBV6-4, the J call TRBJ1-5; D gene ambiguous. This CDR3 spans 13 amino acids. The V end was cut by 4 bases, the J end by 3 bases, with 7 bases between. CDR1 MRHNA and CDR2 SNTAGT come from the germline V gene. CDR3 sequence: CASSVSYNQPQHF. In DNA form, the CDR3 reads TGTGCCAGCAGTGTCAGTTACAATCAGCCCCAGCATTTT.

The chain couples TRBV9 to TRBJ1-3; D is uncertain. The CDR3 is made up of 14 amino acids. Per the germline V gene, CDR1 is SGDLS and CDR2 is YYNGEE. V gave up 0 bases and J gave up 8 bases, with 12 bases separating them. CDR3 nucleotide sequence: TGTGCCAGCAGCGTAGGCCATAACATGGACACCATATATTTT. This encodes CASSVGHNMDTIYF.

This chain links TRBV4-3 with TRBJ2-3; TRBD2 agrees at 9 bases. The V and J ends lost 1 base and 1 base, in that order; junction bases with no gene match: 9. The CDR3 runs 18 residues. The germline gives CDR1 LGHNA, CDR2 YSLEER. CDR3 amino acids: CASSQVLGREGRTDTQYF. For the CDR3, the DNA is TGCGCCAGCAGCCAAGTGTTGGGGCGGGAGGGTCGCACAGATACGCAGTATTTT.

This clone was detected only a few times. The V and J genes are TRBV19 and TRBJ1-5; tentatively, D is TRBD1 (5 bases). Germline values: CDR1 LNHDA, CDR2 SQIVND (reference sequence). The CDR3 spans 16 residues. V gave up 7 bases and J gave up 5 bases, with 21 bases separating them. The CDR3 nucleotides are TGTGCCAGTAAGTACGTGATGTCGGCAGGGCATCAGCCCCAGCATTTT. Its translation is CASKYVMSAGHQPQHF. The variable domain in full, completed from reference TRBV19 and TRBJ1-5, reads DGGITQSPKYLFRKEGQNVTLSCEQNLNHDAMYWYRQDPGQGLRLIYYSQIVNDFQKGDIAEGYSVSREKKESFPLTVTSAQKNPTAFYLCASKYVMSAGHQPQHFGDGTRLSIL.

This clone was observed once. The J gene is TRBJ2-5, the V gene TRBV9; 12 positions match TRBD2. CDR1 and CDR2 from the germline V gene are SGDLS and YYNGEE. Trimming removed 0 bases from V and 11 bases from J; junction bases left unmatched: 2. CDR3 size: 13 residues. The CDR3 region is CASSVGLAGEQYF. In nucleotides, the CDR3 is TGTGCCAGCAGCGTAGGACTAGCGGGAGAGCAGTACTTC. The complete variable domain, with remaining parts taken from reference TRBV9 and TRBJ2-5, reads DSGVTQTPKHLITATGQRVTLRCSPRSGDLSVYWYQQSLDQGLQFLIQYYNGEERAKGNILERFSAQQFPDLHSELNLSSLELGDSALYFCASSVGLAGEQYFGPGTRLLVL.

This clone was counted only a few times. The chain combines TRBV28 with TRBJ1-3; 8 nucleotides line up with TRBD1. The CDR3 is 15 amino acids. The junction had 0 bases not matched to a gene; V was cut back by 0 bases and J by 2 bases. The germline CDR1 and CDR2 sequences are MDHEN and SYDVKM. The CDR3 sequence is CASSLWDRAGNTIYF. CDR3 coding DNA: TGTGCCAGCAGTTTATGGGACAGGGCTGGAAACACCATATATTTT.